This TCR beta chain was observed in a study of control samples from healthy donors and cancer patients. This CDR3 comprises 13 residues. Germline CDR1 is LNHDA and CDR2 is SQIVND (reference sequence). V lost 6 bases and J lost 3; bases outside the gene matches: 1. Profiling relied on immunoSEQ multiplex PCR, and the TCRdb table lists in-frame clones only, not all of them. Of 150,000 to 200,000 clones listed, just under 95% were seen once; the top ten hold about 4%. The TCR sequence derives from a woman aged 55-69 years in good health. Sequencing was done on a sample of blood. The chain has TRBV19 and TRBJ2-7, with 11 bases fitting TRBD1. The CDR3 bases are TGTGCCAGTAGGGGGACAGGGGGCTACGAGCAGTACTTC. Its protein product is CASRGTGGYEQYF.